This T cell receptor beta chain was captured by sequencing in a study of blood T cell repertoires in COVID-19. Study details: The United States, Italy and Spain provided the acute and convalescent COVID-19 samples. Sources were T cells, B-cell-depleted T cells, or PBMCs; the material itself was cDNA or gDNA.

Sequencing was performed with immunoSEQ multiplex PCR; in TCRdb, only in-frame clones are kept and a portion is missing. The profile covers 200,000 to 250,000 clones, with more than 85% appearing a single time and about a tenth taken by the ten largest. The CDR3 length is 15 residues. CDR1 and CDR2 (germline): SGHTA, FQGNSA. After removal of 3 bases from V and 4 bases from J, the junction contained 4 bases not matched to a gene. One Seattle source followed patients from active infection through their disease course. The sequence came from a woman in her 50s with COVID-19, enrolled during active disease. The chain has TRBV7-2 and TRBJ1-3; 9 bases fit TRBD1. Material: peripheral blood. The CDR3 loop reads CASSFGTGQGNTIYF. DNA for the CDR3: TGTGCCAGCAGCTTTGGGACAGGGCAAGGAAACACCATATATTTT.